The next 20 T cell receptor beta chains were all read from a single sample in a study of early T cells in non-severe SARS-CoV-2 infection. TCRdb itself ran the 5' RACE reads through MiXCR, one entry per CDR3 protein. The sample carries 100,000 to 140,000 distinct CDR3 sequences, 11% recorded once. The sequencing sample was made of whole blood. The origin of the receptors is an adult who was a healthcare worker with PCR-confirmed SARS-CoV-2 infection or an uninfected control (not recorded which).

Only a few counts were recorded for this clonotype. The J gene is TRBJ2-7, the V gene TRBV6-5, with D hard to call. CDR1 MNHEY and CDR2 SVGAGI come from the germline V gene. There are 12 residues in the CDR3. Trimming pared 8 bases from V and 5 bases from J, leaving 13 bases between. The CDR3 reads CASRHFGHEQYF. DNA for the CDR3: TGTGCCAGCCGCCATTTCGGACACGAGCAGTACTTC.

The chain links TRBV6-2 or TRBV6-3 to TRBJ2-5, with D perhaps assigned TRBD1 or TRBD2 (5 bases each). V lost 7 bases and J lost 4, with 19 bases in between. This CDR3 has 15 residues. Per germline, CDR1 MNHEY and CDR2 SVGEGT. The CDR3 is CASKDGAAAPETQYF. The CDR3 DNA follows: TGTGCCAGCAAGGACGGGGCCGCGGCCCCAGAGACCCAGTACTTC.

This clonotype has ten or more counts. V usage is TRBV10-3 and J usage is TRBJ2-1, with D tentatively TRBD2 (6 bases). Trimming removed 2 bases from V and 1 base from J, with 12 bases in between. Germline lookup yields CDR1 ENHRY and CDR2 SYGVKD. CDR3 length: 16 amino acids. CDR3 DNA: TGTGCCATCAGTGAGGATACTAGCCGATCCTACAATGAGCAGTTCTTC. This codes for CAISEDTSRSYNEQFF.

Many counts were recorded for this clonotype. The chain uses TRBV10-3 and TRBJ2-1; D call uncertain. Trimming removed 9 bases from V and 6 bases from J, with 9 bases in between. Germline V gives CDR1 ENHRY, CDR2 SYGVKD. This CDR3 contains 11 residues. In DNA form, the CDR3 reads TGTGCCATGGGGATTGGCAATGAGCAGTTCTTC. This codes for CAMGIGNEQFF.

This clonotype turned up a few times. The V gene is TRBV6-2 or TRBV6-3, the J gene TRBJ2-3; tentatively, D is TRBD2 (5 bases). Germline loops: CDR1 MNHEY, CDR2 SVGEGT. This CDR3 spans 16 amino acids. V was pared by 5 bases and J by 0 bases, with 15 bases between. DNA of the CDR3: TGTGCCAGCAGTCGCAGAAGAGCGGCTAGCACAGATACGCAGTATTTT. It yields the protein CASSRRRAASTDTQYF.

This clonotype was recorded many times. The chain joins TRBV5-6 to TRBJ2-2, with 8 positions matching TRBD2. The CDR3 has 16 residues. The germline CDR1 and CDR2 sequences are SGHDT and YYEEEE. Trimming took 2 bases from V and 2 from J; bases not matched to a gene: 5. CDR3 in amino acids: CASSFAGGQNTGELFF. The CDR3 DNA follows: TGTGCCAGCAGCTTTGCGGGAGGCCAAAACACCGGGGAGCTGTTTTTT.

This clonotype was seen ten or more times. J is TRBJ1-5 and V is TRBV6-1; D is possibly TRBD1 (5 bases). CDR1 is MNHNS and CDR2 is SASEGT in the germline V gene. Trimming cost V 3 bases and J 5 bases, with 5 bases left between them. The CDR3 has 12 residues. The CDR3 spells CASSDRDQPQHF. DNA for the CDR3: TGTGCCAGCAGTGACAGGGATCAGCCCCAGCATTTT.

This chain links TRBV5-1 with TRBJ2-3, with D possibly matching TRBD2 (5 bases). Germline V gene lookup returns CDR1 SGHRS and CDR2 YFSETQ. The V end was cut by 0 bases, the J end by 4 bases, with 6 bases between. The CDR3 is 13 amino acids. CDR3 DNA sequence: TGCGCCAGCAGCTTGGTGGAGGCAGATACGCAGTATTTT. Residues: CASSLVEADTQYF. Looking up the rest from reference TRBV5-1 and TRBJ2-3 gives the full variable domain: KAGVTQTPRYLIKTRGQQVTLSCSPISGHRSVSWYQQTPGQGLQFLFEYFSETQRNKGNFPGRFSGRQFSNSRSEMNVSTLELGDSALYLCASSLVEADTQYFGPGTRLTVL.

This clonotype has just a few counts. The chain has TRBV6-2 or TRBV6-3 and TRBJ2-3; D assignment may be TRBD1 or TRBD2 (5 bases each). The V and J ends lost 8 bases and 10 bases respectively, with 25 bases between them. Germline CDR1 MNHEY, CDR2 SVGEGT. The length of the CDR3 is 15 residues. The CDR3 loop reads CASFGYGTAPSSQYF. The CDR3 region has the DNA TGTGCCAGCTTCGGCTATGGGACCGCCCCTTCTTCGCAGTATTTT.

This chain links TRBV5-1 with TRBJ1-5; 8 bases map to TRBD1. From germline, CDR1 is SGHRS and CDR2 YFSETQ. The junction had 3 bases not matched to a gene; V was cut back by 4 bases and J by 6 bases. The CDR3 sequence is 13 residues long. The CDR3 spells CASSPTGAQPQHF. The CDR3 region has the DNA TGCGCCAGCAGCCCGACAGGGGCTCAGCCCCAGCATTTT.

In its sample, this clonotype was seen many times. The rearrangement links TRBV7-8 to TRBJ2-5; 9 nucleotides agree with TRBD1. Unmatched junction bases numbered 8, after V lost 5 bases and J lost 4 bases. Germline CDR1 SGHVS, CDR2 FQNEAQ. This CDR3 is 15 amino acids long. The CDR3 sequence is CASSLTGGLGETQYF. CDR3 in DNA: TGTGCCAGCAGCCTAACAGGGGGCCTCGGAGAGACCCAGTACTTC.

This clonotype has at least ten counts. CDR3 region: CASIPAASSYNEQFF. The CDR3 DNA follows: TGTGCCAGCATTCCCGCGGCGAGCTCCTACAATGAGCAGTTCTTC. The genes are TRBV28 and TRBJ2-1, with D uncertain. Trimming removed 7 bases from V and 0 bases from J, with 13 bases in between. The CDR3 totals 15 residues. Germline CDR1 is MDHEN and CDR2 is SYDVKM.

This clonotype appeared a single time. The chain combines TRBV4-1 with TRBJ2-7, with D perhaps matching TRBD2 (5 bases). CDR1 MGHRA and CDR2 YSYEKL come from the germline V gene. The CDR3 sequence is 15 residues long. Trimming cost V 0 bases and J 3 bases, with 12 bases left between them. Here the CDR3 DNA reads TGCGCCAGCAGCCAAGATCGAGGACTGCACTACGAGCAGTACTTC. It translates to CASSQDRGLHYEQYF.

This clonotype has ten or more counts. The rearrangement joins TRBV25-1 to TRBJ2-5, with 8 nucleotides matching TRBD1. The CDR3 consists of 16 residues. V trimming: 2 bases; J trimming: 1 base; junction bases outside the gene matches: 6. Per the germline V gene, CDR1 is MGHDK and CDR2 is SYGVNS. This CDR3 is CASSEQGAWVQETQYF. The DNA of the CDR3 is TGTGCCAGCAGTGAACAGGGGGCCTGGGTCCAAGAGACCCAGTACTTC.

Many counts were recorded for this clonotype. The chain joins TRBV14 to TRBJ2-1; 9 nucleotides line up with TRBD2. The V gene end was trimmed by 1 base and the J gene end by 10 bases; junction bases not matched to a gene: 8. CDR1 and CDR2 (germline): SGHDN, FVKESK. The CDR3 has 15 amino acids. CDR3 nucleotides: TGTGCCAGCAGCCAAGCCTATAGCGGGAGTGAGGAGCAGTTCTTC. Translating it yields CASSQAYSGSEEQFF. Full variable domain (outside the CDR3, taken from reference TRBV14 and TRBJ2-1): EAGVTQFPSHSVIEKGQTVTLRCDPISGHDNLYWYRRVMGKEIKFLLHFVKESKQDESGMPNNRFLAERTGGTYSTLKVQPAELEDSGVYFCASSQAYSGSEEQFFGPGTRLTVL.

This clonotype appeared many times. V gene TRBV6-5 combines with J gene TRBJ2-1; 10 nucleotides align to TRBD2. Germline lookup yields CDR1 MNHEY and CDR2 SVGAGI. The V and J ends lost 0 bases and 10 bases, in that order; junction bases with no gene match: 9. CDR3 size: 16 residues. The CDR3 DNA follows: TGTGCCAGCAGTTACTCGAGACTAGCGGGCCGGCGGGAGCAGTTCTTC. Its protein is CASSYSRLAGRREQFF.

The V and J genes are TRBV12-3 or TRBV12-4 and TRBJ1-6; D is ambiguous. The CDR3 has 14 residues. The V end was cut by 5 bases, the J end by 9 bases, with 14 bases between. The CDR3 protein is CASSHSGHGSPLHF. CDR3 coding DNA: TGTGCCAGCAGTCATTCGGGTCATGGTTCACCCCTCCACTTT.

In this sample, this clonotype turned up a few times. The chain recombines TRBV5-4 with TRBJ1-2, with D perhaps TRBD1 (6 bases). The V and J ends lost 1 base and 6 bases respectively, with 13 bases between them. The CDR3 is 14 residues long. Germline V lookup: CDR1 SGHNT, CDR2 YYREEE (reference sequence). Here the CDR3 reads CASSLTGTLHGYTF. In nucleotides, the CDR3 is TGTGCCAGCAGCTTGACCGGGACACTCCATGGCTACACCTTC. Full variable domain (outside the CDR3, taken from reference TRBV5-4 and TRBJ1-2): ETGVTQSPTHLIKTRGQQVTLRCSSQSGHNTVSWYQQALGQGPQFIFQYYREEENGRGNFPPRFSGLQFPNYSSELNVNALELDDSALYLCASSLTGTLHGYTFGSGTRLTVV.

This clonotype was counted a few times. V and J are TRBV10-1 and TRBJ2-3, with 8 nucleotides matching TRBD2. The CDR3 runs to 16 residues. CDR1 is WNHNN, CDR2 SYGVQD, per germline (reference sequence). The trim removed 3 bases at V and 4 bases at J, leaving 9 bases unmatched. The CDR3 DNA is TGCGCCAGCAGTGACCACCTTGGACTAGCCCCAGATACGCAGTATTTT. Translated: CASSDHLGLAPDTQYF.

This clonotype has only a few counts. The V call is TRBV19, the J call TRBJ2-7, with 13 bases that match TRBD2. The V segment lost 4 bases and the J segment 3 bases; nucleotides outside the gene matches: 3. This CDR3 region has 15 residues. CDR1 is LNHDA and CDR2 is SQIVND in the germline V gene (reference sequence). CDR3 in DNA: TGTGCCAGTAGTAGGGGACTAGCGGGACTCTACGAGCAGTACTTC. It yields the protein CASSRGLAGLYEQYF.